The 2 T cell receptor beta chains below all came from one sample that was sequenced in a study of blood T cell repertoires in COVID-19. The protocol was immunoSEQ multiplex PCR, while the TCRdb copy is restricted to in-frame clones and leaves out a portion. The data show 150,000 to 200,000 clones, around 85% seen once. Material: peripheral blood. All receptors come from a human donor with acute or convalescent COVID-19. The donor label of this sample is uncertain.

The chain is built from TRBV6-4 and TRBJ1-2; maybe TRBD1 (6 bases). CDR1 is MRHNA and CDR2 is SNTAGT in the germline V gene. This CDR3 comprises 17 residues. Trimming left V 3 bases short and J 9 bases short, with 26 bases between. Here the CDR3 DNA reads TGTGCCAGCAGTGAAGCGGGGGCCTCCGGGCGACTATTGAGCTACACCTTC. Its translation is CASSEAGASGRLLSYTF.

This clone has a single count. The rearrangement uses TRBV19 and TRBJ2-2; the D gene is possibly TRBD1 (5 bases). This CDR3 region has 17 residues. The ends were cut back, 3 bases at V and 7 bases at J, with 21 bases in the middle. Germline loops: CDR1 LNHDA, CDR2 SQIVND (reference sequence). The CDR3 DNA reads TGTGCCAGTAGTATGAGAAGACAGACCCAAGGGCTCGGGGAGCTGTTTTTT. This codes for CASSMRRQTQGLGELFF.